The entry below describes one TCR beta chain. The data originate from a study of blood T cell repertoires in COVID-19. About the study: Specimens from acute and convalescent COVID-19 originated in the United States, Italy and Spain. Sources were T cells, B-cell-depleted T cells, or PBMCs; the material itself was cDNA or gDNA.

V lost 5 bases to trimming and J lost 3 bases, with 14 bases between them. The CDR3 is 14 residues long. Germline lookup yields CDR1 SGHTA and CDR2 FQGTGA. In the original workflow: Estimates of nucleated cell counts were drawn from the amplification of reference gene primers. The protocol was immunoSEQ multiplex PCR, while the TCRdb copy is restricted to in-frame clones and leaves out a portion. Clone size and the V and J calls come from that table; the DNA yielded D and trimming. The repertoire holds 250,000 or so clones, with approximately 82% as singletons. The sequenced sample consisted of peripheral blood. The chain links TRBV7-3 to TRBJ2-7; D call uncertain. The receptor was isolated from a woman older than 75 with acute or convalescent COVID-19. The CDR3 is CASSPTGSHYEQYF. The CDR3 nucleotides are TGTGCCAGCAGCCCCACCGGGTCTCACTACGAGCAGTACTTC.